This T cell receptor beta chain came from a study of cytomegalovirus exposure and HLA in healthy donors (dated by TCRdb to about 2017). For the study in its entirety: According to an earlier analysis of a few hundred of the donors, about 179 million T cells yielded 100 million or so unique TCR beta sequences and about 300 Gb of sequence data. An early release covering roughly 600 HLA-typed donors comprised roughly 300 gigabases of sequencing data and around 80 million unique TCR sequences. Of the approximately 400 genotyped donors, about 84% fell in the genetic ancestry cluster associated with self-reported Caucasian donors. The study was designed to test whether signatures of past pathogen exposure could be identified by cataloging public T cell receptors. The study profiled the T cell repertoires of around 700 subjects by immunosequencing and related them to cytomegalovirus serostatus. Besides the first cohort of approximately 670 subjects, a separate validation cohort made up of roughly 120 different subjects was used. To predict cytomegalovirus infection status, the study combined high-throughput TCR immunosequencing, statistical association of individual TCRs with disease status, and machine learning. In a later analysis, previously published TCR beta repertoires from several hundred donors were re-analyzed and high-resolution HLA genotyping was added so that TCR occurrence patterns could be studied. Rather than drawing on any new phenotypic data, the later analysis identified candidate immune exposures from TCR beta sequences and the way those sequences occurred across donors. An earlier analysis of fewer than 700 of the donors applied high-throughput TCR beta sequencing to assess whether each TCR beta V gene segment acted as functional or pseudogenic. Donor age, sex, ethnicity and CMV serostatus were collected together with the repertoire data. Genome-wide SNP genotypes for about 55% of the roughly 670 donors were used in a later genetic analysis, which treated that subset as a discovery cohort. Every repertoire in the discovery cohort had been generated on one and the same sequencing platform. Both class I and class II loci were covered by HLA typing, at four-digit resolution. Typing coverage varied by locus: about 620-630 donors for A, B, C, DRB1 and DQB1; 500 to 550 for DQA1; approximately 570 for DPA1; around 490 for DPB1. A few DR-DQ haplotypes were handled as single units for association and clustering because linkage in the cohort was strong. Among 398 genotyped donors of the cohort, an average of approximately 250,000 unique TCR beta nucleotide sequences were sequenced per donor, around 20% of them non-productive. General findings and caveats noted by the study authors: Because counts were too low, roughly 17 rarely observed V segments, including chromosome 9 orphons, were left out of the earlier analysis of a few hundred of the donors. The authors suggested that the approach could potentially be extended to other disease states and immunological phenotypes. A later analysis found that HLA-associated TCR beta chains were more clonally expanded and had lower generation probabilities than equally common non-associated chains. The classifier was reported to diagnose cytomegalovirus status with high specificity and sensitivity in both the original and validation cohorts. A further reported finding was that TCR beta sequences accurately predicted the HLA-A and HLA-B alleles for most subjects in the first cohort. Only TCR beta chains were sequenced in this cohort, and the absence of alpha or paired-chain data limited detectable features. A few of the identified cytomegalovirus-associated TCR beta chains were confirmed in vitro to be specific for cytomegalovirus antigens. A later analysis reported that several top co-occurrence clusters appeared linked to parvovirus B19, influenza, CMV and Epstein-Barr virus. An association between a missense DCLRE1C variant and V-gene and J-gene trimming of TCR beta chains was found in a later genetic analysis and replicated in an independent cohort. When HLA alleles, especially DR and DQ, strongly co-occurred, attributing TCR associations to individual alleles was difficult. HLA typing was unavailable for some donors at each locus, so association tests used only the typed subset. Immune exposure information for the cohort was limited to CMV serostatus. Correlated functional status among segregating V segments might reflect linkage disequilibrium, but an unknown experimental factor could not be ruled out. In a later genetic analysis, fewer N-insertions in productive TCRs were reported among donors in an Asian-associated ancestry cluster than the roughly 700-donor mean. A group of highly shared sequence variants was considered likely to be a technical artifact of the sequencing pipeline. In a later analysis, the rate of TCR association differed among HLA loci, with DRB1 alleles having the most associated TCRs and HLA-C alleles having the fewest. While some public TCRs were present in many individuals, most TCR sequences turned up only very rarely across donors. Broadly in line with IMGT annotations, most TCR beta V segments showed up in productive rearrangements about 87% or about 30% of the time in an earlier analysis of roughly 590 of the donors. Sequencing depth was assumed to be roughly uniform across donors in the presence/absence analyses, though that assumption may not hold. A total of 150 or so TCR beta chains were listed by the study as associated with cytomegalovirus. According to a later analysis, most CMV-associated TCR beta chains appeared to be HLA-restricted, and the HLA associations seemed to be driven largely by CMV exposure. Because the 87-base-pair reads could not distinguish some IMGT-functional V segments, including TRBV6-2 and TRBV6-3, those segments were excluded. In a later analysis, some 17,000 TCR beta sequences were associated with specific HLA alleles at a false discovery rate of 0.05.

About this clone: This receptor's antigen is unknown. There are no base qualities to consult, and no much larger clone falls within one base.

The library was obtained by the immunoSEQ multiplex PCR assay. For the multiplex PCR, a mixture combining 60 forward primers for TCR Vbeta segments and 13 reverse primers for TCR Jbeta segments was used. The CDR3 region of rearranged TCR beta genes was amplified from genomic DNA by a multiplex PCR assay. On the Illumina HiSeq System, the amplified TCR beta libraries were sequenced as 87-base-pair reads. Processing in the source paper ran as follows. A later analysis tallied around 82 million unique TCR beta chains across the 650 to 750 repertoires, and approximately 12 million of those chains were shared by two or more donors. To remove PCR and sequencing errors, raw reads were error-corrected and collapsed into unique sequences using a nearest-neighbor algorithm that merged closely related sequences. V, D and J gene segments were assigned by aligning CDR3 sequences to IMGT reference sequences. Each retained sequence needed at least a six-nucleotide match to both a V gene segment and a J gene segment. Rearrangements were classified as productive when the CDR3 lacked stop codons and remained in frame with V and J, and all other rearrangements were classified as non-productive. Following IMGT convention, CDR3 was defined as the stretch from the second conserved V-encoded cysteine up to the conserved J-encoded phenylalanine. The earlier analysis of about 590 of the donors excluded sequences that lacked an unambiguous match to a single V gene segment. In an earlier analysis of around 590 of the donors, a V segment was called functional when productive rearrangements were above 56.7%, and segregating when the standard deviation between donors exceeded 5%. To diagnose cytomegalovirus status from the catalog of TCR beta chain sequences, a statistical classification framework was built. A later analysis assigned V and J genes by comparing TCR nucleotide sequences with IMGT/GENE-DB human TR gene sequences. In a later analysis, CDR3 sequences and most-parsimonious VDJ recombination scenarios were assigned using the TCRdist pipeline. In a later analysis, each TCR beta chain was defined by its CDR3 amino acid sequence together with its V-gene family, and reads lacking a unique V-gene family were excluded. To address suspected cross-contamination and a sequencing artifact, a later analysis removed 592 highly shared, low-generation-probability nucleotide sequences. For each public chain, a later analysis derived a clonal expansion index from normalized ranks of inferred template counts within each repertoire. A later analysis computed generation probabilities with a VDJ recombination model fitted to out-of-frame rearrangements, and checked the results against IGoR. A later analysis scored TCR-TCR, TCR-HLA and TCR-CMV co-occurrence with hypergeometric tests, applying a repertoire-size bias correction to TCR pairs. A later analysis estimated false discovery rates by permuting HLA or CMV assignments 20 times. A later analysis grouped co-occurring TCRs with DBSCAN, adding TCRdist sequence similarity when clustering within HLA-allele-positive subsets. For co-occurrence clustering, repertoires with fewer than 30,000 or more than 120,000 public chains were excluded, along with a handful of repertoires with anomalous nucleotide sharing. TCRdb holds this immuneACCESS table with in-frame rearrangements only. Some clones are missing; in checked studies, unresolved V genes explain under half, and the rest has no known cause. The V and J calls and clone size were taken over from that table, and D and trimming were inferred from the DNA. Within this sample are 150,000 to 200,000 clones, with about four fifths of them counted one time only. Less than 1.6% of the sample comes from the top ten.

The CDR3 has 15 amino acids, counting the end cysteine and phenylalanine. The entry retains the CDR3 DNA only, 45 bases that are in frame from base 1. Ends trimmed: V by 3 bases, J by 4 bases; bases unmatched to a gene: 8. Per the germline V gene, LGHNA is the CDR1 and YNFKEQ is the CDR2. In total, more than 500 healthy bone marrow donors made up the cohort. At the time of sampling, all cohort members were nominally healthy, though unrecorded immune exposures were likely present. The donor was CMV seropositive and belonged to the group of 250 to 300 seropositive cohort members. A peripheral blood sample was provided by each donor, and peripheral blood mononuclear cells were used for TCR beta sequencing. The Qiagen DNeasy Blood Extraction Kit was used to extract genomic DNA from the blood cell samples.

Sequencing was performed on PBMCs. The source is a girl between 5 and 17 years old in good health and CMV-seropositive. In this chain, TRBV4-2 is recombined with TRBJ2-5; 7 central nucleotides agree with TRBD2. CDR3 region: CASSHGREIGETQYF. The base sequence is TGTGCCAGCAGCCATGGGCGGGAGATAGGAGAGACCCAGTACTTC.